The subject of this entry is one T cell receptor beta chain. Its antigen remains unidentified. Assay used: immunoSEQ multiplex PCR; TCRdb lists only in-frame clones, some missing. The profile shows 120,000 or so clones, about 79% of them singletons. The sample belongs to a study of T cell responses to AZD1222 COVID-19 vaccine. The study, taken as a whole, reports: As reported, nearly half of all spike-specific TCRs target variant regions that are unmutated. Among the donors, most were white British and more were female, and clonal diversity was possibly underestimated. Spike-wide vaccine-associated CD4 TCRs dominated at 160-218 and 743-854.

Pooling of second doses given at about 4 or about 12 weeks was done. CDR3 size: 15 residues. V lost 6 bases and J lost 0, with 12 bases in between. In germline, CDR1 is SGHTA, CDR2 FQGNSA. This clonotype was sampled from an adult who received the AZD1222 COVID-19 vaccine. The sample in question was peripheral blood, obtained 28 days after the second AZD1222 dose. The rearrangement joins TRBV7-2 to TRBJ2-1; D is perhaps TRBD1 (5 bases). CDR3 amino acids: CASSGWGSSYNEQFF. The DNA of the CDR3 is TGTGCCAGCAGTGGGTGGGGCAGCTCCTACAATGAGCAGTTCTTC.